A selection of T cell receptor beta chains follows, all from one sample in a study of beta chain features in type 1 diabetes. The repertoire was sequenced with immunoSEQ multiplex PCR; TCRdb's copy has only in-frame clones and lacks some. This sample has under 250,000 clones, with roughly 13% found just once. The material sequenced was naive CD4+ T cells from blood. Source of these receptors: a woman aged 40 to 50 in good health. Each CDR3 is given with its conserved first and last residue. The D gene is left open where the match is weak. Clone size, where shown, is once, few, many, or a class for clones that have expanded.

d_gene,j_gene,v_gene,abundance,CDR3nt,CDR3aa
NA,TRBJ2-5,TRBV29-1,NA,TGCAGCGTTGTCCGTGCCACCCGGTGGAGGCAAGAGACCCAGTACTTC,CSVVRATRWRQETQYF
TRBD2,TRBJ2-1,TRBV9,NA,TGTGCCAGCAGCGCCGGACTAGCGGGATACAATGAGCAGTTCTTC,CASSAGLAGYNEQFF
TRBD1,TRBJ2-7,TRBV19,NA,TGTGCCAGTAGCGAAGGCGGGACAGGGAGCTCCTACGAGCAGTACTTC,CASSEGGTGSSYEQYF
NA,TRBJ2-3,TRBV7-2,NA,TGTGCCAGCAGCTCCAGGTGGCGGGGAAGCACAGATACGCAGTATTTT,CASSSRWRGSTDTQYF
NA,TRBJ1-2,TRBV6-5,NA,TGTGCCAGCAGTTACGTGGGGGCTAGTGGCTACACCTTC,CASSYVGASGYTF
TRBD1,TRBJ2-3,TRBV23-1,many,TGCGCCAGCAGCCGAAAACAGGGGGCGAACACAGATACGCAGTATTTT,CASSRKQGANTDTQYF
NA,TRBJ2-7,TRBV9,NA,TGTGCCAGCAGCGTAGGGGCAGTTCCCTCCTACGAGCAGTACTTC,CASSVGAVPSYEQYF
NA,TRBJ1-5,TRBV2,few,TGTGCCAGCAGTGGGAGTCTAAGCAATCAGCCCCAGCATTTT,CASSGSLSNQPQHF
NA,TRBJ2-4,TRBV9,few,TGTGCCAGCAGCGTAGGCCAGGGGGGAACGAACCGAAACATTCAGTACTTC,CASSVGQGGTNRNIQYF
TRBD1,TRBJ2-7,TRBV27,NA,TGTGCCAGCAGCCAATCCGGGACAGGGGGCCACGAGCAGTACTTC,CASSQSGTGGHEQYF
NA,TRBJ2-4,TRBV5-4,many,TGTGCCAGCAGCTTGGCGACTAGTAGGGACATTCAGTACTTC,CASSLATSRDIQYF
TRBD1,TRBJ1-2,TRBV6-5,few,TGTGCCAGCAGGGACGGGACAGGCTTATATGGCTACACCTTC,CASRDGTGLYGYTF
NA,TRBJ1-6,TRBV7-2,NA,TGTGCCAGCAGCTCTTTTGGGGGGGGTTTCGATAATTCACCCCTCCACTTT,CASSSFGGGFDNSPLHF
NA,TRBJ1-2,TRBV19,few,TGTGCCACCGCGGAAGCCGGAGGCTACACCTTC,CATAEAGGYTF
NA,TRBJ2-1,TRBV9,NA,TGTGCCAGCAGCGTCCGGGGGGCCGGGGGTAGGCACTACAATGAGCAGTTCTTC,CASSVRGAGGRHYNEQFF
TRBD1,TRBJ2-5,TRBV5-8,few,TGTGCCAGCAGCTTGGCGGGACAGGGGTTCGAGACCCAGTACTTC,CASSLAGQGFETQYF
NA,TRBJ2-5,TRBV15,few,TGTGCCACCAGCCAGGGTGCCAGAGAGACCCAGTACTTC,CATSQGARETQYF
NA,TRBJ2-3,TRBV29-1,NA,TGCAGCGGGTCGGAGGATACAGATACGCAGTATTTT,CSGSEDTDTQYF
NA,TRBJ1-1,TRBV7-8,NA,TGTGCCAGCAGCCCCAACAGGGTGAAGAACACTGAAGCTTTCTTT,CASSPNRVKNTEAFF
TRBD2,TRBJ2-5,TRBV6-4,NA,TGTGCCAGCACCCGACACGGGGGGAGGAAGAGGACCCAGTACTTC,CASTRHGGRKRTQYF
NA,TRBJ1-5,TRBV9,NA,TGTGCCAGCAGCGCAGGGAGGGATCAGCCCCAGCATTTT,CASSAGRDQPQHF
NA,TRBJ2-1,TRBV29-1,few,TGCAGCGTCGACAACTACAATGAGCAGTTCTTC,CSVDNYNEQFF
NA,TRBJ2-1,TRBV10-1,NA,TGCGCCAGCAGTGAAGGACAGACCCCCGATGAGCAGTTCTTC,CASSEGQTPDEQFF
NA,TRBJ2-1,TRBV9,many,TGTGCCAGCAGCGTAGCGCAGGGCGCTGAGCAGTTCTTC,CASSVAQGAEQFF
NA,TRBJ2-1,TRBV9,NA,TGTGCCAGCAGCGTTCGTCCCTACAATGAGCAGTTCTTC,CASSVRPYNEQFF